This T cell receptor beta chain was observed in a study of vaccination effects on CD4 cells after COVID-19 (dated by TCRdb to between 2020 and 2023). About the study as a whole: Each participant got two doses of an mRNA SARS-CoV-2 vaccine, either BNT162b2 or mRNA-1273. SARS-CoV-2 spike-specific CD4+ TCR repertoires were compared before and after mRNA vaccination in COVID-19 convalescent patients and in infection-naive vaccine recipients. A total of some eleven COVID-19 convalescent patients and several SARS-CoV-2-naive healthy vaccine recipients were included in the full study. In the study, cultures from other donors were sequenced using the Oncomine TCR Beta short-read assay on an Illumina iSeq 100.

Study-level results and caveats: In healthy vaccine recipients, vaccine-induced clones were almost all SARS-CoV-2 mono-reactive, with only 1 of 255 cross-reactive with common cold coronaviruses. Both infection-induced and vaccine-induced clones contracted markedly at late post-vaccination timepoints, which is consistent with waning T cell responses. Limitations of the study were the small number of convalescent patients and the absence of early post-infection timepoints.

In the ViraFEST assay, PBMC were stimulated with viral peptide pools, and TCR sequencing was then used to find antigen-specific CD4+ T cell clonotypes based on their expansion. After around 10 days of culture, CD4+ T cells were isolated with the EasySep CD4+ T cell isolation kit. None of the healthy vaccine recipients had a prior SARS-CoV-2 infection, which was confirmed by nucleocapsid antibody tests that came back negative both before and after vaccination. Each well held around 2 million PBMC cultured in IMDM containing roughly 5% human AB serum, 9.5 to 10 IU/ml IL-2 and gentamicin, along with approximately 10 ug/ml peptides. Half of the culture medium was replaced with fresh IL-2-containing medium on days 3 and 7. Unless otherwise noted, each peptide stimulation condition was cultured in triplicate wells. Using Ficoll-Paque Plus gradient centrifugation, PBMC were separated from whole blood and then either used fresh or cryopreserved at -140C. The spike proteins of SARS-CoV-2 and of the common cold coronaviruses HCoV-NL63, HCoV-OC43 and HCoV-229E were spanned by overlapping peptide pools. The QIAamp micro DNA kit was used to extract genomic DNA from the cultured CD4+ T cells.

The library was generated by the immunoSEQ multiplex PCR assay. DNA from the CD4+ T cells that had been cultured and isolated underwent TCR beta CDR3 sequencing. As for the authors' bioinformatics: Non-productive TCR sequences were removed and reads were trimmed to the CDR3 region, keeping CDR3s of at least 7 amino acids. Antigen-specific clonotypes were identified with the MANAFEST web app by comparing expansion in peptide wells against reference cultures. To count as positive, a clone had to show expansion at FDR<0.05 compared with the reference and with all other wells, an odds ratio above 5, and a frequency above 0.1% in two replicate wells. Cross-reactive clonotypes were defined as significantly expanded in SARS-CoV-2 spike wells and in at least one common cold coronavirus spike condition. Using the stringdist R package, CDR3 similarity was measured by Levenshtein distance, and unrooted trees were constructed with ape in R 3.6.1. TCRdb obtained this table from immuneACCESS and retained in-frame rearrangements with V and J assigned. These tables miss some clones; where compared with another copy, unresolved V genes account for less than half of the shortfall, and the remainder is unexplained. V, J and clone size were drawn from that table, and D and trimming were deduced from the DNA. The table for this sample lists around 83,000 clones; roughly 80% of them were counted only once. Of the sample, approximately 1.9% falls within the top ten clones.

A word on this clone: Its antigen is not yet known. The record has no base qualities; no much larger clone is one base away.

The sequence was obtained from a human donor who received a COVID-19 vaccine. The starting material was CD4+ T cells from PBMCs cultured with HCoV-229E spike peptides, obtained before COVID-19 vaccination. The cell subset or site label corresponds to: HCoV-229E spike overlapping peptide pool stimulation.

The CDR3 sequence is CASSAAGGTNSYRFF. The DNA reads as follows: TGTGCCAGCAGCGCGGCTGGGGGCACCAATAGTTATCGGTTCTTC. The chain couples TRBV9 to TRBJ2-1; TRBD1 is possibly the D segment (6 matching bases). The germline V gene specifies SGDLS as CDR1 and YYNGEE as CDR2. The CDR3 sequence holds 15 residues, the cysteine and phenylalanine included. The entry retains the CDR3 DNA only, 45 bases that are in frame from base 1. V and J are truncated by 3 bases and 15 bases respectively, leaving an intervening sequence of 25 bases.